The text below deals with one T cell receptor (beta chain). This receptor's antigen is unknown. The record has no base qualities; no much larger clone is one base away. The data were obtained in a study of T cells after yellow fever vaccination (dated by TCRdb to about 2019). Context from the whole study: The SMART-Seq v4 Ultra Low Input RNA kit was used to prepare libraries from fractions with low cell numbers. Bulk TCR alpha and beta repertoires were sequenced longitudinally to track T-cell clones before and after primary and booster YFV17D yellow fever vaccination. Two healthy male donors made up the cohort, one aged 18 to 30 years and the other aged 30 to 40 years. Bulk PBMC replicates and cell subsets were isolated from blood drawn at multiple timepoints before and after both primary and secondary immunization. Study-wide findings and limitations: After the booster, most of the clones that had expanded following primary vaccination were detected again (roughly 97% of CD4 and around 90% of CD8), which suggests that memory was broadly maintained. The study included only a couple of donors, which limits how far the findings can be generalized. Compared with the primary T-cell response, the secondary T-cell response was weaker but faster, peaking on day 5 rather than day 15. A small fraction of clonotypes appeared in both the CD4 and CD8 compartments, likely as a result of convergent recombination. Because abundant contaminating clonotypes from the bulk population could be contained in FACS-sorted repertoires, computational filtering was required.

The sample's treatment or condition label, decoded: live attenuated yellow fever vaccine strain. PBMCs were isolated from peripheral blood using a standard Ficoll-Paque protocol. Dynabeads CD4 and CD8 positive selection kits were used to isolate CD4 and CD8 T-cell fractions. TriZol was used to extract RNA from bulk PBMCs, CD4 and CD8 fractions, and dextramer-positive and dextramer-negative fractions. Sequencing used an Illumina NovaSeq 6000. TCR cDNA was synthesized by 5'RACE template switching, through which a universal primer site and unique molecular identifiers were introduced. Priming for cDNA synthesis came from both the TCR alpha and TCR beta constant segments. Library amplification involved two PCR steps, and the second step added sample barcodes and sequencing adapters. Sequencing of libraries was performed on Illumina HiSeq 2500 (2x100 bp) or NovaSeq (2x150 bp). In the original analysis: Demultiplexing of reads and collapsing into UMI consensus sequences were performed with MIGEC, and V(D)J alignment was carried out with MiXCR. Clonotypes responding to the vaccine were identified with edgeR on replicate PBMC samples, with the criteria of FDR below 0.01 and a log2 fold change above 5 up to day 15. Bulk clonotypes were assigned CD4 or CD8 identity according to which sequenced CD4 or CD8 repertoire held them at higher abundance. The public reads were run again by TCRdb, first through fastp at Q25 and then through MiXCR, and only productive beta chains were kept. Entries that share a CDR3 protein sequence are merged under the most common genes and DNA. What appears here as the V and J calls and clone size reflects TCRdb's work, not the paper's. The sample table lists about 320,000 distinct CDR3 sequences, 9.5% to 15% of them with a count of one. Jointly, the top ten make up 3% to 4% of the sample.

Material: CD4+ T cells sorted from PBMCs, obtained 15 days after the yellow fever booster vaccination. This receptor was identified in a man between 18 and 29 years old who received the YFV17D yellow fever vaccine.

CDR3 region: CSVVRGGPSSTDTQYF. The base sequence is TGCAGTGTGGTGCGGGGGGGACCCTCTAGCACAGATACGCAGTATTTT. Rearrangement joined TRBV20-1 to TRBJ2-3, with 9 bases aligning to TRBD2. Trimming leaves V shorter by 7 bases and J shorter by 0 bases, with the junction holding 11 bases beyond the gene matches. The cysteine opens and the phenylalanine closes a CDR3 of 16 amino acids. The DNA shown is the 48-base CDR3, in frame from base 1. CDR1 and CDR2, per the germline V gene (reference sequence), are DFQATT and SNEGSKA.